This TCR beta chain was identified in a study of T cell responses to AZD1222 COVID-19 vaccine. General study results and limits: Nearly half of unique spike-specific TCRs reportedly avoided B.1.351 and B.1.1.7 mutated regions.

Method: immunoSEQ multiplex PCR; TCRdb's copy keeps in-frame clones and lacks some. The sample includes around 110,000 clones, about 85% of them seen just once. As concerns this clone: Its target is not known.

Germline V lookup: CDR1 MRHNA, CDR2 SNTAGT. This CDR3 spans 15 amino acids. J was trimmed by 4 bases and V by 2 bases; bases with no gene match: 6. This material consisted of peripheral blood, taken 28 days after the second AZD1222 dose. This rearrangement joins TRBV6-4 to TRBJ1-2; TRBD1 agrees at 8 bases. The clonotype originates from an adult who received the AZD1222 COVID-19 vaccine. The CDR3 region has the DNA TGTGCCAGCAGTGACCAGAGAGACAGGGGCTATGGCTACACCTTC. Its protein is CASSDQRDRGYGYTF.